This passage covers 12 T cell receptor beta chains from one sample sequenced in a study of T cells expressing NK-cell markers. Reanalyzing the 5' RACE reads, TCRdb keeps one entry per CDR3 protein, without DNA. This listing includes 450,000 to 600,000 distinct CDR3 sequences. Sequenced input: blood T cells: a sorted CD56 or NKG2C T cell subset, CD4+ or CD8+ T cells, or bulk PBMC T cells (not recorded which). The origin of the receptors is a man between 18 and 29 years old in good health.

The rearrangement links TRBV29-1 to TRBJ2-7; checking the TCRdb D call of TRBD2 is not possible without DNA. The CDR3 covers 13 residues. Germline V gene data show CDR1 as SQVTM and CDR2 as ANQGSEA. The CDR3 region is CSARDWREGEQYF.

The CDR3 sequence is CASSLGQSEYNEQFF. This chain links TRBV5-1 with TRBJ2-1; TCRdb picks TRBD1, but there is no DNA to check that call. The CDR3 extends over 15 amino acids. Germline V gene data show CDR1 as SGHRS and CDR2 as YFSETQ.

The chain joins TRBV20-1 to TRBJ1-1. The CDR3 runs to 15 residues. Germline V CDR1 and CDR2: DFQATT, SNEGSKA (reference sequence). The CDR3 loop is CSARDYVRLNTEAFF.

The CDR3 spells CASSTGAGTDTQYF. The gene calls are TRBV7-2 and TRBJ2-3; TCRdb's D call, TRBD1, is unchecked because there is no DNA. The CDR3 is 14 residues long. CDR1 is SGHTA and CDR2 is FQGNSA in the germline V gene.

V usage is TRBV7-9 and J usage is TRBJ1-1; TCRdb gives TRBD1 as the D gene, but with no DNA this cannot be confirmed. This CDR3 is 17 amino acids long. CDR1 SEHNR and CDR2 FQNEAQ come from the germline V gene (reference sequence). The CDR3 is CASSLDGPGRGNTEAFF.

This sequence joins TRBV28 and TRBJ2-1; TCRdb outputs TRBD2, but without DNA this stays unchecked. The CDR3 consists of 21 residues. Germline assignment: CDR1 MDHEN and CDR2 SYDVKM. This CDR3 is CASSFSRPVSKRGPRYNEQFF.

The chain combines TRBV7-8 with TRBJ2-2. The CDR3 contains 17 residues. Germline V gene data show CDR1 as SGHVS and CDR2 as FQNEAQ. CDR3 in amino acids: CASSLGANLLNTGELFF.

This chain joins TRBV14 and TRBJ2-5; TCRdb calls TRBD2, which cannot be checked without DNA. CDR1 SGHDN and CDR2 FVKESK come from the germline V gene. The CDR3 is 15 residues long. The CDR3 sequence: CASSPGLVLEETQYF.

The V call is TRBV5-1, the J call TRBJ2-6. The V gene's germline CDR1 is SGHRS and CDR2 YFSETQ. This CDR3 is 16 amino acids long. This CDR3 reads CASSPPRSSGANVLTF. The full variable domain, with the rest looked up from reference TRBV5-1 and TRBJ2-6, is KAGVTQTPRYLIKTRGQQVTLSCSPISGHRSVSWYQQTPGQGLQFLFEYFSETQRNKGNFPGRFSGRQFSNSRSEMNVSTLELGDSALYLCASSPPRSSGANVLTFGAGSRLTVL.

This chain joins TRBV12-3 or TRBV12-4 and TRBJ2-7; TCRdb reports TRBD2, a call that lacks DNA to check it against. The CDR3 is 14 residues long. CDR3 sequence: CASSLSGRRGEQYF.

The CDR3 loop is CASSGVLTGNYGYTF. J is TRBJ1-2 and V is TRBV6-1. The CDR3 has 15 amino acids. Germline-derived CDR1 and CDR2 are MNHNS and SASEGT.

The V call is TRBV5-1, the J call TRBJ2-3; without DNA, the TCRdb call of TRBD1 cannot be checked. The CDR3 totals 16 residues. The V gene's germline CDR1 is SGHRS and CDR2 YFSETQ. CDR3 residues: CASSNTRDRGPDTQYF.